What follows are 32 T cell receptor beta chains derived from one specimen sequenced in a study of vaccination and CD4 T cells after COVID-19. As to treatment: roughly ten-day PBMC culture with coronavirus spike peptide pools or control peptides (ViraFEST assay). Once obtained from cultured CD4+ T cells, the DNA was sequenced using the Oncomine TCR Beta short-read assay. TCRdb re-derived calls from the PCR reads in MiXCR, one entry per CDR3 protein. Of 4,500 to 5,000 distinct CDR3 sequences in the sample, roughly 77% were seen once. No cognate antigen is known for these TCRs. The sequenced sample was CD4+ T cells from blood, cultured in vitro. Receptor source: a human donor who had recovered from COVID-19.

This sequence joins TRBV4-1 and TRBJ1-1; D is unresolved. V lost 5 bases and J 4 bases, leaving 20 bases between the germline ends. The CDR3 is 16 residues long. Germline CDR1 is MGHRA and CDR2 is YSYEKL. CDR3 residues: CASSEARGSWSTEAFF. The CDR3 nucleotides read TGCGCCAGCAGCGAAGCCCGAGGGAGCTGGAGCACTGAAGCTTTCTTT.

This clonotype has just a few counts. This sequence joins TRBV7-9 and TRBJ1-2; D possibly corresponds to TRBD1 (5 bases). The length of the CDR3 is 13 residues. CDR1 and CDR2 (germline): SEHNR, FQNEAQ (reference sequence). The ends were cut back, 4 bases at V and 2 bases at J, with 8 bases in the middle. CDR3: CASSSPGNYGYTF. CDR3 bases: TGTGCCAGCAGCTCCCCAGGGAACTATGGCTACACCTTC.

V usage is TRBV24-1 and J usage is TRBJ1-5; maybe TRBD1 (5 bases). Germline V gene lookup returns CDR1 KGHDR and CDR2 SFDVKD. The CDR3 loop spans 15 amino acids. Trimming shortened V by 6 bases and J by 2 bases, and 13 bases separated the two germline ends. The chain's CDR3 is CATSPARERNQPQHF. In DNA form, the CDR3 reads TGTGCCACCAGTCCGGCCAGGGAGCGCAATCAGCCCCAGCATTTT.

This clonotype has more than one count but fewer than ten. This chain uses TRBV7-8 with TRBJ2-2; D is unresolved. V lost 5 bases and J lost 3, with 16 bases in between. CDR3 length: 16 residues. Per the germline V gene, CDR1 is SGHVS and CDR2 is FQNEAQ. CDR3 in amino acids: CASSLSSSRYTGELFF. CDR3 nucleotide sequence: TGTGCCAGCAGCCTCTCTAGTTCTAGGTACACCGGGGAGCTGTTTTTT.

This clonotype appeared a single time. The chain joins TRBV6-2 or TRBV6-3 to TRBJ1-5, with no clear D. The V end was cut by 5 bases, the J end by 0 bases, with 8 bases between. The CDR3 extends over 14 amino acids. CDR1 is MNHEY and CDR2 is SVGEGT in the germline V gene. The CDR3 loop is CASSTVYSNQPQHF. CDR3 in DNA: TGTGCCAGCAGTACAGTATATAGCAATCAGCCCCAGCATTTT.

The rearrangement uses TRBV20-1 and TRBJ2-2; D uncertain. The CDR3 is made up of 12 amino acids. Germline-derived CDR1 and CDR2 are DFQATT and SNEGSKA (reference sequence). V gave up 5 bases and J gave up 2 bases, with 6 bases separating them. CDR3 region: CSAPFNTGELFF. In DNA, the CDR3 is TGCAGTGCTCCCTTCAACACCGGGGAGCTGTTTTTT.

The V call is TRBV5-6, the J call TRBJ1-1; a weak D match, TRBD1 (5 bases). V was shortened by 4 bases and J by 3 bases, with 13 bases between the two germline ends. The CDR3 has 14 residues. In germline, CDR1 is SGHDT, CDR2 YYEEEE. CDR3 in amino acids: CASSPFRVDTEAFF. DNA of the CDR3: TGTGCCAGCAGCCCGTTCAGGGTGGACACTGAAGCTTTCTTT.

This sequence joins TRBV27 and TRBJ1-5, with a weak D call TRBD1 (5 bases). The V end was cut by 5 bases, the J end by 0 bases, with 11 bases between. Germline loops: CDR1 MNHEY, CDR2 SMNVEV (reference sequence). The CDR3 has 15 residues. Here the CDR3 reads CASSPAGYSNQPQHF. The CDR3 region has the DNA TGTGCCAGCAGTCCGGCAGGGTATAGCAATCAGCCCCAGCATTTT.

The chain carries TRBV19 and TRBJ1-1; D is ambiguous. CDR1 and CDR2 from the germline V gene are LNHDA and SQIVND (reference sequence). The CDR3 is 14 residues long. The germline V and J ends were trimmed by 7 bases and 3 bases, with 15 bases remaining between them. Here the CDR3 DNA reads TGTGCCAGTACTCATGCACCAGAGTACACTGAAGCTTTCTTT. This encodes CASTHAPEYTEAFF.

The chain employs TRBV20-1 and TRBJ2-2; D remains unclear. CDR1 is DFQATT, CDR2 SNEGSKA, per germline (reference sequence). This CDR3 spans 12 amino acids. Trimming took off 6 bases at V and 2 bases at J, with 7 bases between the two ends. The CDR3 nucleotides read TGCAGTGCCTACACCAACACCGGGGAGCTGTTTTTT. Protein sequence: CSAYTNTGELFF.

V usage is TRBV20-1 and J usage is TRBJ1-2; TRBD1 might be the D (5 bases). CDR3 length: 13 residues. CDR1 and CDR2 from the germline V gene are DFQATT and SNEGSKA (reference sequence). Trimming stripped 3 bases from V and 3 bases from J, with 11 bases between. DNA for the CDR3: TGCAGTGCTAGCGGGGGAGTCGACTATGGCTACACCTTC. Residues: CSASGGVDYGYTF.

The count of this clonotype is one. The V gene is TRBV7-2, the J gene TRBJ2-1; TRBD2 might be the D (5 bases). The CDR3 has 16 residues. CDR1 SGHTA and CDR2 FQGNSA come from the germline V gene. V shed 5 bases and J shed 0 bases, with 14 bases lying between them. Here the CDR3 reads CASSTALATSYNEQFF. The CDR3 coding sequence is TGTGCCAGCAGCACCGCTCTAGCAACCTCCTACAATGAGCAGTTCTTC.

The V and J genes are TRBV24-1 and TRBJ1-2; 8 bases fit TRBD1. There are 16 residues in the CDR3. The V and J ends lost 3 bases and 4 bases, in that order; junction bases with no gene match: 9. Germline values: CDR1 KGHDR, CDR2 SFDVKD. CDR3 region: CATSDAIAGTGYGYTF. The CDR3 DNA reads TGTGCCACCAGTGATGCAATTGCCGGGACAGGCTATGGCTACACCTTC.

The chain is built from TRBV20-1 and TRBJ1-5; D ambiguous. This CDR3 region has 15 residues. Germline CDR1 DFQATT, CDR2 SNEGSKA (reference sequence). Deletions cut 3 bases from V and 1 base from J, with 13 bases between. The CDR3, as DNA: TGCAGTGCTAGTCTGGAGGCCAAGAGCAATCAGCCCCAGCATTTT. Translating gives CSASLEAKSNQPQHF.

This clonotype was counted once. This sequence joins TRBV15 and TRBJ2-7; D might be TRBD2 (6 bases). CDR3 length: 13 residues. The V gene's germline CDR1 is LNHNV and CDR2 YYDKDF (reference sequence). The V end was cut by 0 bases, the J end by 6 bases, with 9 bases between. CDR3: CATSRDGGGEQYF. The CDR3 DNA reads TGTGCCACCAGCAGAGACGGGGGTGGCGAGCAGTACTTC.

The chain joins TRBV7-2 to TRBJ2-1, with D possibly TRBD2 on 6 matching bases. The CDR3 totals 15 residues. CDR1 and CDR2 (germline): SGHTA, FQGNSA. The V and J ends lost 0 bases and 6 bases respectively, with 12 bases between them. In DNA form, the CDR3 reads TGTGCCAGCAGCTTAGCAACTGGGACTTCCAATGAGCAGTTCTTC. Protein sequence: CASSLATGTSNEQFF.

CDR3 in amino acids: CASSVTRRPQHF. In DNA form, the CDR3 reads TGTGCCAGCAGTGTCACTAGGAGGCCCCAGCATTTT. This chain uses TRBV6-2 or TRBV6-3 with TRBJ1-5; D is undetermined. CDR3 size: 12 residues. The germline V and J ends were trimmed by 5 bases and 9 bases, with 11 bases remaining between them. CDR1 is MNHEY and CDR2 is SVGEGT in the germline V gene.

The chain is built from TRBV6-1 and TRBJ1-2; D is perhaps TRBD1 (5 bases). The CDR3 contains 9 residues. Germline-derived CDR1 and CDR2 are MNHNS and SASEGT. V lost 8 bases and J 9 bases, leaving 7 bases between the germline ends. Here the CDR3 reads CASGGSYTF. The CDR3, as DNA: TGTGCCAGCGGGGGAAGCTACACCTTC.

V is TRBV20-1 and J is TRBJ1-1; TRBD1 aligns across 11 bases. V was clipped by 5 bases and J by 5 bases; unmatched bases: 10. CDR3 size: 15 residues. The germline V gene encodes CDR1 DFQATT and CDR2 SNEGSKA (reference sequence). The CDR3 DNA sequence: TGCAGTGCTGGGCCCAGGACAGGGGGCGCAACTGAAGCTTTCTTT. Protein product: CSAGPRTGGATEAFF.

The chain joins TRBV7-2 to TRBJ1-2; no clear D gene. The ends were cut back, 1 base at V and 6 bases at J, with 12 bases in the middle. CDR1 and CDR2 (germline): SGHTA, FQGNSA. This CDR3 contains 14 residues. CDR3 nucleotides: TGTGCCAGCAGCTTAGTGGCAGGCCGGGATGGCTACACCTTC. Translated, it gives CASSLVAGRDGYTF.

The CDR3 bases are TGTGCCACCAGCAGAGAAAAGGGCCGAGATATGCAAGCTTTCTTT. It encodes CATSREKGRDMQAFF. The rearrangement joins TRBV15 to TRBJ1-1, with D unclear. The CDR3 totals 15 residues. The germline gives CDR1 LNHNV, CDR2 YYDKDF (reference sequence). V was shortened by 0 bases and J by 9 bases, with 17 bases between the two germline ends.

This clonotype was picked up a small number of times. The rearrangement joins TRBV20-1 to TRBJ2-5, with 15 bases lining up with TRBD2. This CDR3 contains 16 residues. CDR1 is DFQATT and CDR2 is SNEGSKA in the germline V gene (reference sequence). Trimming cost V 2 bases and J 4 bases; bases outside gene matches: 5. In DNA form, the CDR3 reads TGCAGTGCTAGACAAGGACTAGCGGGGGGGGGAGAGACCCAGTACTTC. Encoded protein: CSARQGLAGGGETQYF.

This clonotype was observed a single time. The chain is built from TRBV28 and TRBJ2-1; 13 bases are a match to TRBD2. Per germline, CDR1 MDHEN and CDR2 SYDVKM. V was clipped by 4 bases and J by 7 bases; unmatched bases: 4. This CDR3 contains 15 residues. CDR3 loop: CASSSLAGGVNEQFF. CDR3 sequence (DNA): TGTGCCAGCAGTTCACTAGCGGGAGGGGTAAATGAGCAGTTCTTC.

The chain carries TRBV19 and TRBJ1-1; D not certain. CDR1 and CDR2 (germline): LNHDA, SQIVND (reference sequence). CDR3 length: 13 amino acids. V lost 7 bases to trimming and J lost 0 bases, with 9 bases between them. The CDR3 loop is CASTPRVNTEAFF. The CDR3 nucleotides read TGTGCCAGTACTCCCCGCGTGAACACTGAAGCTTTCTTT.

The gene calls are TRBV7-8 and TRBJ2-7; D may be TRBD2 (6 bases). CDR1 is SGHVS, CDR2 FQNEAQ, per germline. Trimming left V 1 base short and J 0 bases short, with 19 bases between. The CDR3 sequence is 18 residues long. CDR3 in DNA: TGTGCCAGCAGCTTAGAGGTTAGCGGCTTCTTAAGCTCCTACGAGCAGTACTTC. The encoded protein is CASSLEVSGFLSSYEQYF.

This chain joins TRBV4-2 and TRBJ2-5; 9 nucleotides agree with TRBD2. J lost 4 bases, V lost 2 bases, and 17 bases had no gene match. The CDR3 consists of 19 residues. Germline V gene lookup returns CDR1 LGHNA and CDR2 YNFKEQ. CDR3 nucleotide sequence: TGTGCCAGCAGCCAACTTGGCTTTTATGGAGCGGGGGGAGGAGAGACCCAGTACTTC. Protein sequence: CASSQLGFYGAGGGETQYF.

A few counts support this clonotype. The gene calls are TRBV20-1 and TRBJ2-7, with 8 nucleotides matching TRBD2. CDR1 DFQATT and CDR2 SNEGSKA come from the germline V gene (reference sequence). The J segment lost 6 bases and the V segment lost 2 bases, leaving 9 bases of the junction unmatched. CDR3 length equals 14 residues. CDR3 protein: CSARSTAGVGEQYF. Here the CDR3 DNA reads TGCAGTGCTAGATCCACAGCGGGAGTCGGCGAGCAGTACTTC.

Points on this clonotype: The likely explanation is a read error, given a far larger clone one base away. The conserved phenylalanine or tryptophan is not found at the CDR3 terminus, so this likely reflects a read error. This chain uses TRBV7-2 with TRBJ1-5; TRBD1 matches at 10 bases. Germline trimming cut 3 bases from V and 5 bases from J; bases unmatched to any gene: 4. The CDR3 sequence is 15 residues long. Germline CDR1 is SGHTA and CDR2 is FQGNSA. The CDR3 is CASSLGQGRYQPQHL. CDR3 nucleotides: TGTGCCAGCAGCTTGGGACAGGGGCGTTATCAGCCCCAGCATCTT.

The chain carries TRBV7-9 and TRBJ1-2, with D tentatively TRBD1 (6 bases). This CDR3 region has 13 residues. Trimming stripped 1 base from V and 7 bases from J, with 10 bases between. CDR1 is SEHNR, CDR2 FQNEAQ, per germline (reference sequence). This CDR3 is CASSLGGAGGYTF. In DNA, the CDR3 is TGTGCCAGCAGCTTAGGGGGGGCTGGTGGCTACACCTTC.

This chain links TRBV20-1 with TRBJ1-1; 7 nucleotides align to TRBD1. J lost 1 base, V lost 3 bases, and 8 bases had no gene match. Germline V gives CDR1 DFQATT, CDR2 SNEGSKA (reference sequence). The CDR3 sequence is 15 residues long. CDR3 in amino acids: CSARPPQGTNTEAFF. The CDR3 DNA reads as TGCAGTGCTAGGCCTCCACAGGGGACGAACACTGAAGCTTTCTTT.

The V and J genes are TRBV5-4 and TRBJ1-2; no definite D call. The V gene lost 4 bases and the J gene lost 0 bases, with 10 bases spanning the gap. Germline CDR1 and CDR2: SGHNT and YYREEE (reference sequence). The CDR3 is 14 residues long. CDR3 amino acids: CASSPVGTNYGYTF. In DNA form, the CDR3 reads TGTGCCAGCAGCCCAGTTGGCACTAACTATGGCTACACCTTC.

This chain joins TRBV24-1 and TRBJ1-1; possible D gene TRBD1, 6 bases. Germline assignment: CDR1 KGHDR and CDR2 SFDVKD. CDR3 length equals 14 residues. Trimming stripped 2 bases from V and 7 bases from J, with 13 bases between. CDR3 in amino acids: CATSDSNRASEAFF. CDR3 bases: TGTGCCACCAGTGATTCCAACAGGGCTAGTGAAGCTTTCTTT.